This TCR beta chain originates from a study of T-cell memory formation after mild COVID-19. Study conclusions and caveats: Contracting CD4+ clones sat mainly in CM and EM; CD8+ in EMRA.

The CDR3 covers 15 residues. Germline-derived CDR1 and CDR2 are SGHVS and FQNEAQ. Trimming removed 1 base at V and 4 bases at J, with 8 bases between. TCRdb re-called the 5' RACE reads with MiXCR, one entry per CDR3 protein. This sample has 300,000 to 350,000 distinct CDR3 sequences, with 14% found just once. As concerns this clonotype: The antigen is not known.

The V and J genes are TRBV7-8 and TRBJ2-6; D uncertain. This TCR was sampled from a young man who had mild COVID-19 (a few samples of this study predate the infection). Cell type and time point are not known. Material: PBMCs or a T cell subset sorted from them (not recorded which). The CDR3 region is CASSLGVRGANVLTF. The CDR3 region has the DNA TGTGCCAGCAGCTTAGGGGTGCGGGGGGCCAACGTCCTGACTTTC.